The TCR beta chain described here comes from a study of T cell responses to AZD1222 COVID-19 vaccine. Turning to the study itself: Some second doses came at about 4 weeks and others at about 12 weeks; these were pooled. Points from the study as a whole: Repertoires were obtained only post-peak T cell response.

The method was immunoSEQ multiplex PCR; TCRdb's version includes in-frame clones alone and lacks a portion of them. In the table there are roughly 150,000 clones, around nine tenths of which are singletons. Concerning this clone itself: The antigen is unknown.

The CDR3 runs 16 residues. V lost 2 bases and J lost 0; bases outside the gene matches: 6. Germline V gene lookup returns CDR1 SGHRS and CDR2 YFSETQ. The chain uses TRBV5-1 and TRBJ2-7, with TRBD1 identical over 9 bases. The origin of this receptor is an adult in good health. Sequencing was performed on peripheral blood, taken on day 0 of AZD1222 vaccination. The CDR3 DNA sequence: TGCGCCAGCAGCTTCTGGACAGGGGACTTCTCCTACGAGCAGTACTTC. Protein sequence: CASSFWTGDFSYEQYF. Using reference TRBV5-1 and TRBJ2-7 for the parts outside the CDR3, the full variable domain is KAGVTQTPRYLIKTRGQQVTLSCSPISGHRSVSWYQQTPGQGLQFLFEYFSETQRNKGNFPGRFSGRQFSNSRSEMNVSTLELGDSALYLCASSFWTGDFSYEQYFGPGTRLTVT.